This T cell receptor (beta chain) was obtained from a study of shared clonotypes between healthy human individuals. Study findings and constraints: Blood was the sole source, and tissue repertoires probably differ. A generally larger estimated richness was seen in naive subsets than in memory subsets.

Unmatched junction bases numbered 8, after V lost 3 bases and J lost 1 base. Per germline, CDR1 SGHRS and CDR2 YFSETQ. The CDR3 extends over 16 amino acids. Researchers divided each subset's genomic DNA evenly across several immunoSEQ plates. Produced via immunoSEQ multiplex PCR; TCRdb's table is partial and in-frame only. The profile shows more than 1.2 million clones, approximately 98.5% of them singletons. Notes on this clone: Its antigen is currently unknown.

The sequence came from a man between 25 and 39 years old in good health. Sequenced material: naive CD4+ T cells sorted from blood. As for subset: CD45RA+ positively selected. The chain recombines TRBV5-1 with TRBJ1-1, with 8 bases matching TRBD1. The CDR3 protein is CASSSIRGLGNTEAFF. CDR3 DNA: TGCGCCAGCAGCTCCATCAGGGGGCTGGGGAACACTGAAGCTTTCTTT.